This TCR beta chain came from a study of blood T cells in healthy people across ages. Study in general: Per two T cells, template switching captured roughly one barcoded beta molecule. General study results and limits: One million T cells yielded diversity estimates that were considered underestimates. Donor CMV status, an unknown factor, possibly confounded changes in expanded clonotypes.

The CDR3 is made up of 15 amino acids. Germline CDR1 LGHDT, CDR2 YNNKEL (reference sequence). A sample-barcoded 5' primer and a J-beta primer mix were used in a second PCR of roughly 7 to 11 cycles. Tagging of each cDNA molecule was performed by a template-switch adaptor with 12 random nucleotides. TCRdb passed the 5' RACE reads through MiXCR, listing each CDR3 protein once. Of some 370,000 distinct CDR3 sequences in the sample, 52% were seen once. About this clonotype: Its antigen is not known.

The chain carries TRBV3-1 and TRBJ2-4; 10 positions agree with TRBD2. The DNA end is a closer match to TRBJ2-7, so the J assignment may be wrong. Specimen: blood. The clonotype originates from a man in his fifties or sixties in good health. CDR3 sequence: CASSHSGRGSSEQYF. CDR3 DNA: TGTGCCAGCAGCCACAGCGGGAGGGGAAGCTCCGAGCAGTACTTC.